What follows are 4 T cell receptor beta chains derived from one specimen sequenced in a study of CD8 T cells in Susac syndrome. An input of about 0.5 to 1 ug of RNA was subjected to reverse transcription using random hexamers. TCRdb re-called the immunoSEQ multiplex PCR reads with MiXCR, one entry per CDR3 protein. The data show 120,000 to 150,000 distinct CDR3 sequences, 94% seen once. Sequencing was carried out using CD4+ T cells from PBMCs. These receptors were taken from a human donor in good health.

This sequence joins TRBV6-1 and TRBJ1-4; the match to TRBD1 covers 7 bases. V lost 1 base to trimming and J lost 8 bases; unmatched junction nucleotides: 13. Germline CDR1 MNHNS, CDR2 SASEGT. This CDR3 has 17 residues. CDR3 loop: CASSEGQGLGRAEKLFF. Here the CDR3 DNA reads TGTGCCAGCAGTGAAGGACAGGGCCTCGGCCGAGCCGAAAAACTGTTTTTT.

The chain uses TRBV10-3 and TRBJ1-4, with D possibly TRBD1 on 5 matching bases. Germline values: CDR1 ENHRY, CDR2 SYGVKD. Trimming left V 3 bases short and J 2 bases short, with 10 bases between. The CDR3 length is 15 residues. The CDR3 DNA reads TGTGCCATCAGTGATCGGAGGGGCACTAATGAAAAACTGTTTTTT. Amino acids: CAISDRRGTNEKLFF.

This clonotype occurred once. CDR3 sequence (DNA): TGTGCCAGCAGCAGACTAGCGGGAGGGCGAGACAATGAGCAGTTCTTC. Amino acids: CASSRLAGGRDNEQFF. J is TRBJ2-1 and V is TRBV3-1, with 14 bases matching TRBD2. The CDR3 runs 16 residues. J was trimmed by 5 bases and V by 5 bases; bases with no gene match: 5. Germline V lookup: CDR1 LGHDT, CDR2 YNNKEL (reference sequence).

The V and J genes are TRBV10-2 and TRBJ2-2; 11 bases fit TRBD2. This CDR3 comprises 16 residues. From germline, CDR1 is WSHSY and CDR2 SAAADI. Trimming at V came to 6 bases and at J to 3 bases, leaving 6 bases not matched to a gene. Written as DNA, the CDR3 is TGCGCCAGCAGGACACCGGGACTAGCGGACACCGGGGAGCTGTTTTTT. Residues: CASRTPGLADTGELFF.